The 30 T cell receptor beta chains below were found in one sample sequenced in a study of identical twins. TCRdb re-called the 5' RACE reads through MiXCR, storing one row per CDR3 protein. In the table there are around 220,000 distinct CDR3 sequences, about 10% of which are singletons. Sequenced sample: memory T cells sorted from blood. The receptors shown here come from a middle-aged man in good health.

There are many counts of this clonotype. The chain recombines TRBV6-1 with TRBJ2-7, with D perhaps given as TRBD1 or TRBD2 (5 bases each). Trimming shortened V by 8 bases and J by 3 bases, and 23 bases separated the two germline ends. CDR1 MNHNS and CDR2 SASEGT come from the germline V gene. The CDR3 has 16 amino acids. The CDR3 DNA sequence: TGTGCCAGCCGGGACGGATTTTTAGTCCCTTTCTACGAGCAGTACTTC. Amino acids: CASRDGFLVPFYEQYF.

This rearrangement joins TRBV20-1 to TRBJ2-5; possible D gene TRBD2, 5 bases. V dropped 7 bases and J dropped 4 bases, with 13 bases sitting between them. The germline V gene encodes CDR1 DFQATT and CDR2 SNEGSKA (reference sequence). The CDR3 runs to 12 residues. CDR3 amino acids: CSVRRGRETQYF. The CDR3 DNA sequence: TGCAGTGTCCGGCGAGGGCGAGAGACCCAGTACTTC.

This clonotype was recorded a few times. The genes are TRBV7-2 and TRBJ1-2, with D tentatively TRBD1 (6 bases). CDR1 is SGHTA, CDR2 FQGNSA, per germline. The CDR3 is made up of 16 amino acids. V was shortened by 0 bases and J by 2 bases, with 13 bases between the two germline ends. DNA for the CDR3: TGTGCCAGCAGCTTAGCCTCCGGACAGATCAACTATGGCTACACCTTC. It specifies CASSLASGQINYGYTF.

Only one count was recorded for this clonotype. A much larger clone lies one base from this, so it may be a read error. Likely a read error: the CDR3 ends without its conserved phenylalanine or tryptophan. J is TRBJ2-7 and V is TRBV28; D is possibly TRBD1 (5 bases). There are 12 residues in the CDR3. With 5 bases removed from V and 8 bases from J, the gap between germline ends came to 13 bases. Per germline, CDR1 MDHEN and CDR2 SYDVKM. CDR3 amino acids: CASSAITGQQYL. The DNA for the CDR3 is TGTGCCAGCAGTGCAATCACAGGCCAGCAGTACCTC.

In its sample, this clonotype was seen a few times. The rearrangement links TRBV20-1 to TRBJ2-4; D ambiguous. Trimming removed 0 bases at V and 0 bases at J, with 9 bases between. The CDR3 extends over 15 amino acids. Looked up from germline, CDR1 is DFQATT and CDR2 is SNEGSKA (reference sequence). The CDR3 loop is CSARDWDEAKNIQYF. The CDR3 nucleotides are TGCAGTGCTAGAGATTGGGATGAAGCCAAAAACATTCAGTACTTC.

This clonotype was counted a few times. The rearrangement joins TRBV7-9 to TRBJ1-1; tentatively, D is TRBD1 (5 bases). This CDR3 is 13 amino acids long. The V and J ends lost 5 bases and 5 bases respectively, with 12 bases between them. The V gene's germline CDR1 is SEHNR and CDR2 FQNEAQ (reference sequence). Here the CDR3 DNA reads TGTGCCAGCAGCCGGGACCGGCAGACTGAAGCTTTCTTT. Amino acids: CASSRDRQTEAFF.

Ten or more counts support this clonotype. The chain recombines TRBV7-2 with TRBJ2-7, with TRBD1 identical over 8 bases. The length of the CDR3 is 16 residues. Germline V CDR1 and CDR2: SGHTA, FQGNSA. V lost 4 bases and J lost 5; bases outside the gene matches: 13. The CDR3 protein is CASSSRSWTGKHEQYF. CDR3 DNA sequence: TGTGCCAGCAGCTCGCGATCGTGGACAGGGAAACACGAGCAGTACTTC. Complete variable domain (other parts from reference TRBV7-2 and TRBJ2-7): GAGVSQSPSNKVTEKGKDVELRCDPISGHTALYWYRQSLGQGLEFLIYFQGNSAPDKSGLPSDRFSAERTGGSVSTLTIQRTQQEDSAVYLCASSSRSWTGKHEQYFGPGTRLTVT.

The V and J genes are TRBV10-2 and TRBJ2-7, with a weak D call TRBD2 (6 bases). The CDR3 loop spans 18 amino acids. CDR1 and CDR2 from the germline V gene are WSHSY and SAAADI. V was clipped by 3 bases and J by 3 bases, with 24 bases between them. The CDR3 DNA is TGCGCCAGCAGTGAATCGAGTATGGGCCTAGCGATTAGCTACGAGCAGTACTTC. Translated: CASSESSMGLAISYEQYF.

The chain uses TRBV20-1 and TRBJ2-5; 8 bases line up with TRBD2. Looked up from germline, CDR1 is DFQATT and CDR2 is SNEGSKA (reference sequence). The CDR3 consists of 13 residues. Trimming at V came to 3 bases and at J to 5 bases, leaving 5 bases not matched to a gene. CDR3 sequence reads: CSASGGAWETQYF. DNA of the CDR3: TGCAGTGCTAGCGGGGGGGCCTGGGAGACCCAGTACTTC.

CDR3 sequence: CASSIWTSGQYF. CDR3 sequence (DNA): TGTGCCAGCAGCATCTGGACTAGCGGGCAGTACTTC. The chain combines TRBV5-6 with TRBJ2-7; 10 bases match TRBD2. J gave up 9 bases and V 4 bases, and 4 bases lay outside the gene matches. This CDR3 is built from 12 residues. CDR1 SGHDT and CDR2 YYEEEE come from the germline V gene.

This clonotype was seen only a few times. DNA for the CDR3: TGTGCCAGCAGCCCATCGGGGGACCAAGAGACCCAGTACTTC. The encoded protein is CASSPSGDQETQYF. The chain couples TRBV3-1 to TRBJ2-5, with D possibly TRBD2 on 6 matching bases. The CDR3 is made up of 14 amino acids. Trimming shortened V by 4 bases and J by 0 bases, and 9 bases separated the two germline ends. The V gene's germline CDR1 is LGHDT and CDR2 YNNKEL (reference sequence).

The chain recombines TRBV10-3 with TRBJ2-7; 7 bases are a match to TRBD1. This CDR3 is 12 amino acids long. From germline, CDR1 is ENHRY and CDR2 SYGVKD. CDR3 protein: CATGAGGYEQYF. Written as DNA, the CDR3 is TGTGCGACCGGGGCAGGGGGCTACGAGCAGTACTTC.

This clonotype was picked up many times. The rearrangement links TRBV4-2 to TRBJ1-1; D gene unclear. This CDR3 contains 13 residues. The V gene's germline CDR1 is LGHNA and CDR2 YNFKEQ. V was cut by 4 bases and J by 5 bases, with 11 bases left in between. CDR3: CASSLAINTEAFF. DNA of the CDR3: TGTGCCAGCAGCCTCGCCATCAATACTGAAGCTTTCTTT.

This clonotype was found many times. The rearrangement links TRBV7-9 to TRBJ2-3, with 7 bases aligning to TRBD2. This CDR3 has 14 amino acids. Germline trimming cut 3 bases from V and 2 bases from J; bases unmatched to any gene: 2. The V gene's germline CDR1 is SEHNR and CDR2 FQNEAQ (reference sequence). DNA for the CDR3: TGTGCCAGCAGCTTTGGGACTAACACAGATACGCAGTATTTT. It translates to CASSFGTNTDTQYF.

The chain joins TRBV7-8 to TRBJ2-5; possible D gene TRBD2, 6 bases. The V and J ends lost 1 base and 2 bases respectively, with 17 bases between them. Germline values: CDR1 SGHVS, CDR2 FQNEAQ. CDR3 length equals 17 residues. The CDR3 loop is CASSLDPSAGRQETQYF. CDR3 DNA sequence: TGTGCCAGCAGCTTAGATCCTAGCGCGGGTCGTCAAGAGACCCAGTACTTC. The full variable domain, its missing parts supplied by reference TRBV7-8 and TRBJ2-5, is GAGVSQSPRYKVAKRGQDVALRCDPISGHVSLFWYQQALGQGPEFLTYFQNEAQLDKSGLPSDRFFAERPEGSVSTLKIQRTQQEDSAVYLCASSLDPSAGRQETQYFGPGTRLLVL.

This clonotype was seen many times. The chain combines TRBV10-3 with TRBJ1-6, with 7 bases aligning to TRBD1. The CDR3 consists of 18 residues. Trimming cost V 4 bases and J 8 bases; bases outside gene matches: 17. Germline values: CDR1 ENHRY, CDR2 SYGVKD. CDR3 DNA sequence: TGTGCCATCAGTGCCCGAGGGGGCAGGGGGAGTACGGATTCACCCCTCCACTTT. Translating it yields CAISARGGRGSTDSPLHF.

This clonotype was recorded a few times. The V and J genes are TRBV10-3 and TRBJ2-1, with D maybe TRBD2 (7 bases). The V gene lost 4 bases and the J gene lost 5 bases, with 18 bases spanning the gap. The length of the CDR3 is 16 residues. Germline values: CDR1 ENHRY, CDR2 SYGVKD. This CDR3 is CAISGGGAGQDNEQFF. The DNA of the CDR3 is TGTGCCATCAGTGGAGGGGGGGCCGGCCAGGACAATGAGCAGTTCTTC.

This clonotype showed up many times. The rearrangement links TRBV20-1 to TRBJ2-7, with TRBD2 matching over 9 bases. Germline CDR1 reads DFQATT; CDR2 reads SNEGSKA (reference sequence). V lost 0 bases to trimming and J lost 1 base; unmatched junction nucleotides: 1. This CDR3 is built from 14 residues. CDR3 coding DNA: TGCAGTGCTAGAGAAGCGGGAGGTTCCTACGAGCAGTACTTC. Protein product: CSAREAGGSYEQYF.

The CDR3 reads CASRPHLGDEQFF. CDR3 bases: TGTGCCAGTAGACCCCACTTGGGGGATGAGCAGTTCTTC. The chain is built from TRBV19 and TRBJ2-1; D may be TRBD1 or TRBD2 (5 bases each). Germline V CDR1 and CDR2: LNHDA, SQIVND (reference sequence). The CDR3 sequence is 13 residues long. V gave up 6 bases and J gave up 8 bases, with 14 bases separating them. Combining the CDR3 with reference TRBV19 and TRBJ2-1 gives the whole variable domain DGGITQSPKYLFRKEGQNVTLSCEQNLNHDAMYWYRQDPGQGLRLIYYSQIVNDFQKGDIAEGYSVSREKKESFPLTVTSAQKNPTAFYLCASRPHLGDEQFFGPGTRLTVL.

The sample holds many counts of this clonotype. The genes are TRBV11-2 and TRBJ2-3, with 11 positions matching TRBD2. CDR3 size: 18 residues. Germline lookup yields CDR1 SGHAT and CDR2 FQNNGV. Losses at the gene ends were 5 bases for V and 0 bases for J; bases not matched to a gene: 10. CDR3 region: CASSPQTRTSGSTDTQYF. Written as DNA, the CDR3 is TGTGCCAGCAGCCCGCAAACCCGGACTAGCGGGAGCACAGATACGCAGTATTTT.

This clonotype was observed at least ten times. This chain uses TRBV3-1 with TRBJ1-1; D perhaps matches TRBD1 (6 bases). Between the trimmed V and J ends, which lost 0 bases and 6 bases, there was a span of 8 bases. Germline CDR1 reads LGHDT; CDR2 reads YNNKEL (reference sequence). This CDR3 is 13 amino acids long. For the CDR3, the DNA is TGTGCCAGCAGCCAAGATAGGACAGCTGAAGCTTTCTTT. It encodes CASSQDRTAEAFF.

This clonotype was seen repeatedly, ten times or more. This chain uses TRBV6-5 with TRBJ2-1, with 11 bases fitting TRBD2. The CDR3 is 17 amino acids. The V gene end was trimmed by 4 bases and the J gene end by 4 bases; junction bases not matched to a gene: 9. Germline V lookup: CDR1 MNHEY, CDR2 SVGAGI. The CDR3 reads CASSWSSLAGVYNEQFF. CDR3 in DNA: TGTGCCAGCAGTTGGTCTTCACTAGCGGGGGTTTACAATGAGCAGTTCTTC.

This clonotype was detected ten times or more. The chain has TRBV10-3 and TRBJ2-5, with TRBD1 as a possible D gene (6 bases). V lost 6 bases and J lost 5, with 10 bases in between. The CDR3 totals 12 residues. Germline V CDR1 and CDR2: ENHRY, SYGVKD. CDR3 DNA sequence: TGTGCCATCAGGGGACAAGGCGAGACCCAGTACTTC. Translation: CAIRGQGETQYF.

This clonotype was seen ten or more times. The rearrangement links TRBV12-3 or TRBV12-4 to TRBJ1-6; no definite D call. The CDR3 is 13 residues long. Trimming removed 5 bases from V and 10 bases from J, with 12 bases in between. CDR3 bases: TGTGCCAGCAGTGACGCGGGCAGCTCACCCCTCCACTTT. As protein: CASSDAGSSPLHF.

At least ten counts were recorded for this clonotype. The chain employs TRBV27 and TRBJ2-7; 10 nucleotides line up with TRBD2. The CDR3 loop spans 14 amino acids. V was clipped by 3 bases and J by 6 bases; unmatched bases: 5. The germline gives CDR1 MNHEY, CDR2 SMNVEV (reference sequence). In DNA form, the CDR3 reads TGTGCCAGCAGTTTCGGAGCGGGAGGGGGCGAGCAGTACTTC. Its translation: CASSFGAGGGEQYF.

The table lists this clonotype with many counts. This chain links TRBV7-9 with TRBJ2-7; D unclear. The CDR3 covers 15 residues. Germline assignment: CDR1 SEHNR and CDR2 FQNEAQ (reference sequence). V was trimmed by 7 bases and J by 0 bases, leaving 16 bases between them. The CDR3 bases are TGTGCCAGCAACCTAGGACCACAAAACTCCTACGAGCAGTACTTC. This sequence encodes CASNLGPQNSYEQYF.

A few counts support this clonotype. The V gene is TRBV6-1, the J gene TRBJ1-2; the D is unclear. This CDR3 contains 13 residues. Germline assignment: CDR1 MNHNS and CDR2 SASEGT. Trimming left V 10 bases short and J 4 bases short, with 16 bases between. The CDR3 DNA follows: TGTGCCACCAGGCGGGCAGCATCCTATGGCTACACCTTC. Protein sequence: CATRRAASYGYTF.

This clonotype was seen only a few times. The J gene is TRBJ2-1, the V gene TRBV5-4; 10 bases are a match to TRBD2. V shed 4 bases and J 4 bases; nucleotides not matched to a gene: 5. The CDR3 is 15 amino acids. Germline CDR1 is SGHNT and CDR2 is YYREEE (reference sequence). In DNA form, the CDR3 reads TGTGCCAGCAGCCAGCGGGAGGGCGCGTACAATGAGCAGTTCTTC. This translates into CASSQREGAYNEQFF.

The CDR3 region is CASSPAGTSFHEQYF. The CDR3 DNA sequence: TGCGCCAGCAGCCCGGCCGGGACTAGCTTCCACGAGCAGTACTTC. The V call is TRBV5-1, the J call TRBJ2-7; TRBD2 matches 9 bases. The CDR3 extends over 15 amino acids. V dropped 4 bases and J dropped 5; count of bases not matched to a gene: 10. Germline V gene data show CDR1 as SGHRS and CDR2 as YFSETQ. The full variable domain, rest sourced from reference TRBV5-1 and TRBJ2-7, is KAGVTQTPRYLIKTRGQQVTLSCSPISGHRSVSWYQQTPGQGLQFLFEYFSETQRNKGNFPGRFSGRQFSNSRSEMNVSTLELGDSALYLCASSPAGTSFHEQYFGPGTRLTVT.

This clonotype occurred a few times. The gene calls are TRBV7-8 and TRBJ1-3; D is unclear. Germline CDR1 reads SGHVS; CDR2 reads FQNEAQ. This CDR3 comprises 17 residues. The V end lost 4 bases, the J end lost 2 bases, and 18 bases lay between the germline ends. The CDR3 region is CASSSGVGFEPGNTIYF. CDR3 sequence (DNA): TGTGCCAGCAGCTCCGGGGTAGGGTTTGAACCTGGAAACACCATATATTTT.